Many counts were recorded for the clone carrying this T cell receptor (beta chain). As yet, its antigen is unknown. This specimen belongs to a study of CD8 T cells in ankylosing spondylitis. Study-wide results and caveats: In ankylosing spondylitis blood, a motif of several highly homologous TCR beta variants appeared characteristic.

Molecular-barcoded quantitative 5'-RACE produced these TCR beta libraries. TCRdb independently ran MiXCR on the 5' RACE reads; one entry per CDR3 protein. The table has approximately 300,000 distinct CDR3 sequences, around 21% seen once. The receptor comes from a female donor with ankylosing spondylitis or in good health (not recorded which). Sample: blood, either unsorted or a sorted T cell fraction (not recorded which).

CDR3 DNA: TGCAGTGCTCTAGGTGCGAGCATTTTCTTC. Amino acids: CSALGASIFF. The genes are TRBV20-1 and TRBJ2-1; the D is unclear. The CDR3 length is 10 residues. The ends were cut back, 5 bases at V and 16 bases at J, with 15 bases in the middle. Germline-derived CDR1 and CDR2 are DFQATT and SNEGSKA (reference sequence).